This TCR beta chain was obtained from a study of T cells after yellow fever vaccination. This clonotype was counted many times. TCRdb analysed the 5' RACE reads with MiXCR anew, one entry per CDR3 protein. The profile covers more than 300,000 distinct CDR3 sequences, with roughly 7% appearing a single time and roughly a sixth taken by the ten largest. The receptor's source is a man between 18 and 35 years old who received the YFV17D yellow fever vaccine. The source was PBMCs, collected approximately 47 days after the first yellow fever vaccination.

As DNA, the CDR3 is TGTGCCAGCAGCTCCGGACAGCCAACCGACTCCTACGAGCAGTACTTC. It yields the protein CASSSGQPTDSYEQYF. The gene calls are TRBV5-5 and TRBJ2-7, with D perhaps TRBD1 (6 bases). The CDR3 is 16 residues long. CDR1 is SGHKS and CDR2 is YYEKEE in the germline V gene (reference sequence). V was cut by 3 bases and J by 0 bases, with 16 bases left in between.